This TCR beta chain was captured by sequencing in a study of PD-L1 blockade in urothelial cancer. Study overall: Every 3 weeks, patients received intravenous atezolizumab 1,200 mg, beginning 2014. Bladder-origin urothelial cancer in males covered most of the roughly 29 patients. Analyses were performed on blood at 3 weeks after treatment start (the second dose) and at 6 weeks.

Time point reported: pretreatment peripheral blood. Locally advanced or metastatic urothelial carcinoma was diagnosed in the patients. Profiled with immunoSEQ multiplex PCR; TCRdb holds only in-frame clones, not every one. The sample has roughly 54,000 clones, 87% seen once; the top ten hold about 15%. This receptor was obtained from a woman aged 55-69 years with urothelial cancer. This sample comprised PBMCs, obtained around atezolizumab (anti-PD-L1) treatment.

The CDR3 DNA reads TGTGCCAGCAGCCGAGAACTAGCCTCCGATGTCGAGCAGTACTTC. Protein: CASSRELASDVEQYF. The chain recombines TRBV5-4 with TRBJ2-7; maybe TRBD2 (6 bases). CDR3 size: 15 residues. Trimming pared 4 bases from V and 6 bases from J, leaving 20 bases between. In germline, CDR1 is SGHNT, CDR2 YYREEE (reference sequence).